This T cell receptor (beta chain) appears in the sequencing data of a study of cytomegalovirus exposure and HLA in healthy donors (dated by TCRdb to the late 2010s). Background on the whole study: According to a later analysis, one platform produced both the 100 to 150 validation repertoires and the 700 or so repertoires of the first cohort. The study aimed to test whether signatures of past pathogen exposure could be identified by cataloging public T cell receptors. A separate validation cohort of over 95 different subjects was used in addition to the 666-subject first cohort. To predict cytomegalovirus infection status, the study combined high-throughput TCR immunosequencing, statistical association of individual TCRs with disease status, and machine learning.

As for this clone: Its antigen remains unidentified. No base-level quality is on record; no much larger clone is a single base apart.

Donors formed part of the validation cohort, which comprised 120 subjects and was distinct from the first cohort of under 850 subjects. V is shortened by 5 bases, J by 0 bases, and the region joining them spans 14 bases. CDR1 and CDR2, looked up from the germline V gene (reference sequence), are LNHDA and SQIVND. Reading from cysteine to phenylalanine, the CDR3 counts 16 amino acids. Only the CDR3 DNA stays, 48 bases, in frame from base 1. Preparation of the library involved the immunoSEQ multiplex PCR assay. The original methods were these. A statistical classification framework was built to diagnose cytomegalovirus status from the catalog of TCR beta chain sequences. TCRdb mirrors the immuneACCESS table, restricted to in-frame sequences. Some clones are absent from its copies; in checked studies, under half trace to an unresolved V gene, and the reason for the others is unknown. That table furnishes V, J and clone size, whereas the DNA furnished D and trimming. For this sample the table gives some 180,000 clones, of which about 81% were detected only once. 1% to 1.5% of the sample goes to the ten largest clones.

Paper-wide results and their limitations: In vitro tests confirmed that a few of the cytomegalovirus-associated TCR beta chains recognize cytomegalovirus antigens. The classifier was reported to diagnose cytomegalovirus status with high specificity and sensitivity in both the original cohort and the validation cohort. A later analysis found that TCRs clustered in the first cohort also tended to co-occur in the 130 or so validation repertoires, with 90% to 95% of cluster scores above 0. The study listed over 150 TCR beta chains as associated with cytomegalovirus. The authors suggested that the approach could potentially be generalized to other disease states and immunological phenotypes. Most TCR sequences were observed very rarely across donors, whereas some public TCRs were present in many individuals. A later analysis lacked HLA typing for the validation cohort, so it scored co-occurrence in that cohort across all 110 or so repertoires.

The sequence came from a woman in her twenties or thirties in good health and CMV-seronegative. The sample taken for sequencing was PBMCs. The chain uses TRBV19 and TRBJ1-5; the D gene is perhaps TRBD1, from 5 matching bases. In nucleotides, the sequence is TGTGCCAGTAGTCGTGGGGCACCGGATAGCAATCAGCCCCAGCATTTT. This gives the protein CASSRGAPDSNQPQHF.